One sample yielded the 25 T cell receptor beta chains listed below, sequenced in a study of monozygotic twins with inflammatory bowel disease (dated by TCRdb to 2018 to 2020). Receptors were amplified or captured by 5' RACE. This sample was sequenced with an Illumina HiSeq 2500. TCRdb reprocessed the reads into one record per CDR3 protein sequence, lacking DNA. This sample's table carries fewer than 110,000 distinct CDR3 sequences. The ten biggest clones cover about 2% of the sample. The sample was blood. Receptors originate from a human donor with ulcerative colitis or Crohn's disease, or a healthy co-twin of an affected twin (not recorded which).

The rearrangement links TRBV10-2 to TRBJ1-5; TCRdb outputs TRBD1, but without DNA this stays unchecked. The V gene's germline CDR1 is WSHSY and CDR2 SAAADI. This CDR3 has 14 residues. The CDR3 sequence is CASSRSDRGQPQHF.

V is TRBV12-5 and J is TRBJ2-5. The CDR3 spans 15 residues. The germline CDR1 and CDR2 sequences are LGHNT and FRNRAP. CDR3 amino acids: CASGLGQGPQETQYF.

The CDR3 sequence is CASIQAGASTDTQYF. The chain has TRBV28 and TRBJ2-3; TCRdb's D call of TRBD1 is untestable without DNA. The germline V gene has CDR1 MDHEN and CDR2 SYDVKM. This CDR3 is built from 15 residues.

The chain links TRBV29-1 to TRBJ2-2. Germline lookup yields CDR1 SQVTM and CDR2 ANQGSEA. The CDR3 spans 12 residues. CDR3 residues: CSVVRRAGELFF.

This chain uses TRBV10-3 with TRBJ2-1. The germline CDR1 and CDR2 sequences are ENHRY and SYGVKD. This CDR3 comprises 15 residues. CDR3 sequence reads: CAISGSSSSYNEQFF.

The gene calls are TRBV6-2 or TRBV6-3 and TRBJ2-7. Germline CDR1 is MNHEY and CDR2 is SVGEGT. The CDR3 length is 12 residues. The CDR3 loop reads CASSPIDDEQYF.

This chain joins TRBV4-2 and TRBJ1-5; the D gene TCRdb calls, TRBD1, cannot be checked with no DNA. The CDR3 consists of 18 residues. Germline CDR1 and CDR2: LGHNA and YNFKEQ. CDR3 protein: CASSQGQGTIVGNQPQHF.

The gene calls are TRBV29-1 and TRBJ1-4; TCRdb designates TRBD1, a call that cannot be tested without DNA. The CDR3 spans 13 residues. Germline-derived CDR1 and CDR2 are SQVTM and ANQGSEA. CDR3 sequence reads: CSVDGQGAEKLFF.

The chain recombines TRBV27 with TRBJ1-1. The CDR3 consists of 15 residues. In germline, CDR1 is MNHEY, CDR2 SMNVEV (reference sequence). The CDR3 loop reads CASSLSGVGNTEAFF.

The chain is built from TRBV20-1 and TRBJ2-7; absent DNA, TCRdb's TRBD1 call cannot be checked. Germline loops: CDR1 DFQATT, CDR2 SNEGSKA (reference sequence). The CDR3 length is 13 residues. CDR3 protein: CSAHRGAPNEQYF.

The V gene is TRBV7-2, the J gene TRBJ2-1. The CDR3 extends over 16 amino acids. CDR1 is SGHTA, CDR2 FQGNSA, per germline. CDR3 amino acids: CASSLEAWLVNNEQFF.

The chain uses TRBV5-1 and TRBJ2-7; TCRdb picks TRBD2, but there is no DNA to check that call. The CDR3 spans 14 residues. Germline values: CDR1 SGHRS, CDR2 YFSETQ. This CDR3 reads CASSGGGPIYEQYF.

V and J are TRBV7-2 and TRBJ2-7; TCRdb's assignment of TRBD1 cannot be checked, as there is no DNA. From germline, CDR1 is SGHTA and CDR2 FQGNSA. The CDR3 loop spans 14 amino acids. The CDR3 region is CASSPSGQASKQYF.

The genes are TRBV20-1 and TRBJ2-5. This CDR3 spans 14 amino acids. Germline lookup yields CDR1 DFQATT and CDR2 SNEGSKA (reference sequence). CDR3 in amino acids: CSARDPTFGETQYF.

The chain couples TRBV12-3 or TRBV12-4 to TRBJ2-5; TCRdb's D gene call, TRBD1, goes unchecked for lack of DNA. This CDR3 spans 15 amino acids. The CDR3 here is CASSQSSGAPETQYF.

The V and J genes are TRBV25-1 and TRBJ2-3; TCRdb picks TRBD2, but there is no DNA to check that call. CDR3 length equals 14 residues. Germline assignment: CDR1 MGHDK and CDR2 SYGVNS. This chain's CDR3 is CASSARDYQRVEYF.

The genes are TRBV5-1 and TRBJ2-1. The CDR3 runs to 14 residues. Germline V gene data show CDR1 as SGHRS and CDR2 as YFSETQ. CDR3 region: CASSLSEVRLEQFF.

This sequence joins TRBV4-1 and TRBJ2-1. The CDR3 sequence is 13 residues long. CDR1 is MGHRA and CDR2 is YSYEKL in the germline V gene. The CDR3 is CASSQGSLNEQFF.

V is TRBV6-5 and J is TRBJ2-1; the TRBD1 assignment by TCRdb is unverifiable without DNA. This CDR3 has 16 amino acids. Germline V CDR1 and CDR2: MNHEY, SVGAGI. The CDR3 sequence is CASSYSIFQGAQGQFF.

The chain has TRBV29-1 and TRBJ1-2. There are 15 residues in the CDR3. CDR1 and CDR2 (germline): SQVTM, ANQGSEA. CDR3 region: CSVNRGLNSNYGYTF.

The chain is built from TRBV7-6 and TRBJ2-3. The germline V gene has CDR1 SGHVS and CDR2 FNYEAQ. This CDR3 region has 15 residues. The CDR3 reads CASSLPATSADTQYF.

CDR3 protein: CAISDWEGANYGYTF. The chain couples TRBV10-3 to TRBJ1-2. The CDR3 contains 15 residues. Looked up from germline, CDR1 is ENHRY and CDR2 is SYGVKD.

The rearrangement uses TRBV20-1 and TRBJ2-7; TCRdb selects TRBD2, and the lack of DNA leaves this call unchecked. The CDR3 totals 21 residues. Germline-derived CDR1 and CDR2 are DFQATT and SNEGSKA (reference sequence). The CDR3 sequence is CSATGKGYPGLAGGPQYEQYF.

J is TRBJ2-6 and V is TRBV7-9; checking the TCRdb D call of TRBD1 is not possible without DNA. CDR3 length equals 17 residues. Germline CDR1 reads SEHNR; CDR2 reads FQNEAQ (reference sequence). CDR3 region: CASSSLGGGSGANVLTF.

This chain connects TRBV7-3 to TRBJ2-7. The CDR3 sequence is 13 residues long. The germline gives CDR1 SGHTA, CDR2 FQGTGA. CDR3 region: CASSLMGSYEQYF.